This T cell receptor beta chain was sequenced in a study of shared clonotypes between healthy human individuals. Profiled with immunoSEQ multiplex PCR; TCRdb holds only in-frame clones, not every one. Of millions of clones detected, 85% to 95% appear once; the ten largest clones hold about 1.5%. Positively selected for CCR7, the CD45RO-negative cells used as naive CD8 cells excluded terminally differentiated effector memory CD45RA+ cells. Losses at the gene ends were 6 bases for V and 2 bases for J; bases not matched to a gene: 13. CDR1 is MNHEY, CDR2 SMNVEV, per germline (reference sequence). There are 16 residues in the CDR3.

Sequenced material: naive CD8+ T cells from PBMCs. The genes are TRBV27 and TRBJ2-7, with TRBD1 matching over 7 bases. The TCR was taken from a man aged 18 to 29 in good health. Some clones in this sample may be carry-over from other donors' samples. The CDR3 loop reads CASSDVTPGTAYEQYF. The CDR3 DNA follows: TGTGCCAGCAGCGATGTGACTCCAGGGACAGCCTACGAGCAGTACTTC.